The sequence of this T cell receptor beta chain was determined in a study of blood T cells in healthy people across ages. Study-level points and caveats: Older age went with lower TCR beta diversity per million T cells, in a roughly linear way.

Through a sample-barcoded 5' primer and a J-beta primer mix, a second PCR was run for 7 to 11 cycles. One entry per CDR3 protein results from TCRdb running MiXCR on the 5' RACE reads. The table has about 680,000 distinct CDR3 sequences, around 49% seen once. In germline, CDR1 is SGHVS, CDR2 FNYEAQ. The J segment lost 1 base and the V segment lost 1 base, leaving 10 bases of the junction unmatched. The CDR3 sequence is 19 residues long. Of note for this clonotype: The target antigen is unknown.

Sample: blood. The TCR originated in a woman aged 55 to 70 in good health. The chain joins TRBV7-6 to TRBJ2-1, with 10 bases aligning to TRBD2. CDR3 nucleotides: TGTGCCAGCAGCTTAGTAACTAGCGGGATGGGGACTTCCTACAATGAGCAGTTCTTC. Residues: CASSLVTSGMGTSYNEQFF. The entire variable domain, with the rest obtained from reference TRBV7-6 and TRBJ2-1, is as follows: GAGVSQSPRYKVTKRGQDVALRCDPISGHVSLYWYRQALGQGPEFLTYFNYEAQQDKSGLPNDRFSAERPEGSISTLTIQRTEQRDSAMYRCASSLVTSGMGTSYNEQFFGPGTRLTVL.